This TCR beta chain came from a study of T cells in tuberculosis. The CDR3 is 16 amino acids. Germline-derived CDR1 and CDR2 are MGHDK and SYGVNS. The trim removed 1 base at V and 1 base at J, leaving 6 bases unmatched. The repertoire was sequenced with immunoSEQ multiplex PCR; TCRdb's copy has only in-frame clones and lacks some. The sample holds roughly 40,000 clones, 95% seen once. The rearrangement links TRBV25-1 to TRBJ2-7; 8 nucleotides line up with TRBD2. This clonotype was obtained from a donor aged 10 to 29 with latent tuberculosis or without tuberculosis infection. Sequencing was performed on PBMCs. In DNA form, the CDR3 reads TGTGCCAGCAGTGAATCCGGGGGGGTGCCATCCTACGAGCAGTACTTC. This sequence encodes CASSESGGVPSYEQYF.